This T cell receptor beta chain was identified in a study of blood T cells in healthy people across ages. Sample-barcoded 5' priming and a J-beta primer mix drove a second PCR of roughly 6 to 12 cycles. Each sample provided no less than 2.5 million CDR3-containing paired-end reads. MiXCR, run by TCRdb on the 5' RACE reads, gives a single entry per CDR3 protein. The sample shows over 950,000 distinct CDR3 sequences, around 54% of them seen only once. V shed 3 bases and J 3 bases; nucleotides not matched to a gene: 5. CDR3 size: 15 residues. Per the germline V gene, CDR1 is SEHNR and CDR2 is FQNEAQ (reference sequence).

The sequenced material came from blood. The V and J genes are TRBV7-9 and TRBJ2-5, with 9 bases fitting TRBD2. This sequence originates from a woman aged 55-69 years in good health. The CDR3 loop is CASSFTIAGEETQYF. In DNA form, the CDR3 reads TGTGCCAGCAGCTTTACGATAGCGGGAGAAGAGACCCAGTACTTC.